This entry is about one T cell receptor (beta chain). The antigen is undetermined. This entry is derived from a study of T cells in narcolepsy. Study findings and constraints: Reportedly, autoreactive clonotypes were serially detected in patients' blood but not controls'.

Produced via immunoSEQ multiplex PCR; TCRdb's table is partial and in-frame only. Here the sample spans 31,000 or so clones, almost 90% being singletons. The germline V gene encodes CDR1 GTSNPN and CDR2 SVGIG (reference sequence). This CDR3 is built from 13 residues. Trimming pared 4 bases from V and 6 bases from J, leaving 13 bases between. The V gene is TRBV30, the J gene TRBJ2-1, with D possibly TRBD1 on 5 matching bases. The specimen was CD45RA- memory CD4+ T cells from PBMCs. The sequence came from a human donor with narcolepsy. CDR3 sequence (DNA): TGTGCCTGGATATCAGGGCTCTCCAATGAGCAGTTCTTC. This sequence encodes CAWISGLSNEQFF.